A selection of T cell receptor beta chains follows, all from one sample in a study of blood T cell repertoires in COVID-19. The method was immunoSEQ multiplex PCR; TCRdb's version includes in-frame clones alone and lacks a portion of them. The profile shows about 140,000 clones, about three quarters of them singletons. Specimen: PBMCs or T cells enriched from blood (not recorded which). All receptors derive from a woman in her forties or fifties who had recovered from COVID-19. Both conserved end residues are part of each CDR3. A D gene is named only where the DNA matches it firmly. The size entry is marked missing in some rows and otherwise reads once, few, many or a size class.

-	TRBV11-2	TRBD2	TRBJ2-1	TGTGCCAGCAGCCCCATCGCAGCGGGAAGCAATGAGCAGTTCTTC	CASSPIAAGSNEQFF
-	TRBV27	-	TRBJ1-4	TGTGCCAGCAGTTTTGGGTATAGAGGTGACGAAAAACTGTTTTTT	CASSFGYRGDEKLFF
-	TRBV5-1	TRBD1	TRBJ1-1	TGCGCCAGCAGCTCCCAGGGGGCAGGGATGAACACTGAAGCTTTCTTT	CASSSQGAGMNTEAFF
-	TRBV19	-	TRBJ1-1	TGTGCCAGTACCAAGACACTTCTGAACACTGAAGCTTTCTTT	CASTKTLLNTEAFF
once	TRBV7-6	-	TRBJ1-1	TGTGCCAGCAGCCTGCAGGGTTCTTCGGACACTGAAGCTTTCTTT	CASSLQGSSDTEAFF
once	TRBV13	TRBD1	TRBJ1-1	TGTGCCAGCAGCTCCCGGACAGGGCAAGGGGGGAACACTGAAGCTTTCTTT	CASSSRTGQGGNTEAFF
-	TRBV7-9	TRBD2	TRBJ2-3	TGTGCCAGCAGCCCAAGCGGACTAGCGGGACCCACAGATACGCAGTATTTT	CASSPSGLAGPTDTQYF
-	TRBV2	-	TRBJ1-5	TGTGCCAGCGGGGGGTCAGGGCCCAATCAGCCCCAGCATTTT	CASGGSGPNQPQHF
-	TRBV7-3	-	TRBJ1-1	TGTGCCAGCAGCCTTACCGGGACACCGAACCTCACTGAAGCTTTCTTT	CASSLTGTPNLTEAFF
-	TRBV19	-	TRBJ2-1	TGTGCCAGTAGTGCCTGGATAGCGGACTCCTACAATGAGCAGTTCTTC	CASSAWIADSYNEQFF
-	TRBV11-3	-	TRBJ1-1	TGTGCCAGCAGCCTTACAGGGAATTGGGACACTGAAGCTTTCTTT	CASSLTGNWDTEAFF
-	TRBV3-1/TRBV3-2	-	TRBJ1-2	TGTGCCAGCAGCCAACAACAGGGTGCGTATGGCTACACCTTC	CASSQQQGAYGYTF
-	TRBV29-1	TRBD1	TRBJ2-1	TGCAGCGTTGAAAGGGGGCTGCTTAGAGATGAGCAGTTCTTC	CSVERGLLRDEQFF
once	TRBV5-1	-	TRBJ2-5	TGCGCCAGCAGTTGGGACTTCGGGGAGACCCAGTACTTC	CASSWDFGETQYF
-	TRBV9	TRBD1	TRBJ1-3	TGTGCCAGCAGCGGAGGACAGGGTAACTCTGGAAACACCATATATTTT	CASSGGQGNSGNTIYF
-	TRBV5-1	-	TRBJ1-4	TGCGCCAGCAGCTTGGGAGGAATTGGAGAAAAACTGTTTTTT	CASSLGGIGEKLFF
-	TRBV24-1	TRBD2	TRBJ2-1	TGTGCCACCAGTGGGAAGCGGGAGACGAACAATGAGCAGTTCTTC	CATSGKRETNNEQFF
-	TRBV7-6	TRBD1	TRBJ1-4	TGTGCCAGCAGCCTCGGGACAGGGGGTGGGGAAAAACTGTTTTTT	CASSLGTGGGEKLFF
few	TRBV3-1/TRBV3-2	-	TRBJ2-2	TGTGCCAGCAGCCAGAGACAGGCCTCCACCGGGGAGCTGTTTTTT	CASSQRQASTGELFF
-	TRBV5-6	-	TRBJ2-7	TGTGCCAGCAGCTTGGACAGATACGAGCAGTACTTC	CASSLDRYEQYF
few	TRBV6-5	TRBD1	TRBJ1-5	TGTGCCACCGGGACAGGGGACAATCAGCCCCAGCATTTT	CATGTGDNQPQHF
once	TRBV6-7	-	TRBJ2-3	TGTGCTACACCAGGTACGCAGTATTTT	CATPGTQYF
-	TRBV6-5	-	TRBJ1-2	TGTGCCAGCAGTATCTTCAGGGACTCTAACTATGGCTACACCTTC	CASSIFRDSNYGYTF
-	TRBV30	-	TRBJ1-1	TGTGCCCTTCGGGTCAGGGGAGACACTGAAGCTTTCTTT	CALRVRGDTEAFF
-	TRBV2	-	TRBJ2-1	TGTGCCAGCAGTGTCCAGAGTCGCGGATACAATGAGCAGTTCTTC	CASSVQSRGYNEQFF
few	TRBV27	-	TRBJ1-4	TGTGCCAGCACGACACACGGGACAACTAATGAAAAACTGTTTTTT	CASTTHGTTNEKLFF
-	TRBV10-2	TRBD2	TRBJ2-7	TGCGCCAGCAGGAGACTAGCGGGAGACTCCTACGAGCAGTACTTC	CASRRLAGDSYEQYF
-	TRBV30	-	TRBJ1-2	TGTGCCTGGAGTCCGGGGAATGGCTACACCTTC	CAWSPGNGYTF
-	TRBV19	TRBD1	TRBJ1-5	TGTGCCAGTAGTATGACAGGGTTGAGCAATCAGCCCCAGCATTTT	CASSMTGLSNQPQHF
-	TRBV19	TRBD1	TRBJ2-3	TGTGCCAGTAGTGTCGGGACAGCCACAGATACGCAGTATTTT	CASSVGTATDTQYF
few	TRBV4-1	TRBD2	TRBJ2-3	TGCGCCAGCAGCCCCGGGACTAGAATCAGATCAGATACGCAGTATTTT	CASSPGTRIRSDTQYF